The 19 T cell receptor beta chains below all came from one sample that was sequenced in a study of graft-versus-host responses after intestinal transplantation. What these receptors recognize is not known. Generated by immunoSEQ multiplex PCR, the TCRdb table keeps only in-frame clones and is missing some. In the table there are more than 100,000 clones, 90% to 95% of which are singletons. Material: unstimulated CD4+ T cells sorted from spleen or lymph node cells, obtained before intestinal transplant. Receptors originate from a human donor who received an intestinal transplant.

This chain links TRBV20-1 with TRBJ2-7; 7 bases agree with TRBD1. The germline V gene has CDR1 DFQATT and CDR2 SNEGSKA (reference sequence). The CDR3 spans 11 residues. The trim removed 3 bases at V and 7 bases at J, leaving 3 bases unmatched. The CDR3 sequence: CSASQGEEQYF. CDR3 DNA sequence: TGCAGTGCTAGCCAGGGGGAGGAGCAGTACTTC.

The genes are TRBV29-1 and TRBJ2-7; D might be TRBD2 (6 bases). Looked up from germline, CDR1 is SQVTM and CDR2 is ANQGSEA. With 6 bases removed from V and 0 bases from J, the gap between germline ends came to 9 bases. The CDR3 length is 12 residues. The CDR3 reads CSVAGSSYEQYF. CDR3 in DNA: TGCAGCGTAGCGGGCAGCTCCTACGAGCAGTACTTC.

Here the CDR3 DNA reads TGTGCCACCGGGGGACAGGGGGAAGATACGCAGTATTTT. Residues: CATGGQGEDTQYF. V is TRBV6-6 and J is TRBJ2-3; 11 positions agree with TRBD1. Trimming cost V 10 bases and J 5 bases; bases outside gene matches: 5. There are 13 residues in the CDR3. The germline CDR1 and CDR2 sequences are MNHNY and SVGAGI (reference sequence).

The chain is built from TRBV29-1 and TRBJ2-1; D is possibly TRBD2 (6 bases). CDR3 length: 17 residues. V shed 6 bases and J shed 4 bases, with 25 bases lying between them. Germline-derived CDR1 and CDR2 are SQVTM and ANQGSEA. The CDR3 DNA reads TGCAGCGTGACGCCGGTGGAGGGAAAAGCTAGGTACAATGAGCAGTTCTTC. It is translated as CSVTPVEGKARYNEQFF.

The chain links TRBV28 to TRBJ1-2, with D perhaps matching TRBD1 (5 bases). Germline CDR1 is MDHEN and CDR2 is SYDVKM. The CDR3 covers 15 residues. V lost 3 bases and J 3 bases, leaving 14 bases between the germline ends. CDR3 sequence: CASSFFGRVDYGYTF. In DNA form, the CDR3 reads TGTGCCAGCAGTTTCTTCGGCAGGGTTGACTATGGCTACACCTTC.

The chain links TRBV18 to TRBJ2-7; the match to TRBD2 covers 7 bases. This CDR3 region has 13 residues. Germline CDR1 and CDR2: KGHSH and LQKENI. Trimming removed 3 bases from V and 3 bases from J; junction bases left unmatched: 2. This CDR3 reads CASSPGDYYEQYF. CDR3 nucleotide sequence: TGTGCCAGCTCACCGGGGGACTACTACGAGCAGTACTTC.

This chain uses TRBV9 with TRBJ2-7, with a tentative D call TRBD2 (5 bases). Germline V lookup: CDR1 SGDLS, CDR2 YYNGEE. Trimming pared 4 bases from V and 3 bases from J, leaving 14 bases between. The CDR3 sequence is 14 residues long. The DNA for the CDR3 is TGTGCCAGCAGCCCGAATGTAGGGAGCTACGAGCAGTACTTC. Amino acid sequence: CASSPNVGSYEQYF.

For this clone: Other DNA sequences in this specimen translate into the identical CDR3. V is TRBV5-1 and J is TRBJ2-2; TRBD1 might be the D (6 bases). With 1 base removed from V and 5 bases from J, the gap between germline ends came to 9 bases. Germline values: CDR1 SGHRS, CDR2 YFSETQ. The CDR3 extends over 14 amino acids. The chain's CDR3 is CASSLRGSTGELFF. The CDR3 DNA is TGCGCCAGCAGCTTGAGGGGGTCAACCGGGGAGCTGTTTTTT.

The chain has TRBV28 and TRBJ2-7; a weak D match, TRBD1 (5 bases). Germline V gene data show CDR1 as MDHEN and CDR2 as SYDVKM. The CDR3 has 16 amino acids. V was trimmed by 6 bases and J by 1 base, leaving 19 bases between them. The CDR3 is CASSGPGNTASYEQYF. The CDR3 bases are TGTGCCAGCAGCGGCCCAGGGAATACGGCTTCCTACGAGCAGTACTTC.

The chain has TRBV14 and TRBJ1-1, with D possibly matching TRBD1 (6 bases). The CDR3 consists of 13 residues. Trimming shortened V by 1 base and J by 6 bases, and 9 bases separated the two germline ends. Germline CDR1 reads SGHDN; CDR2 reads FVKESK. The CDR3 reads CASSQGQASEAFF. CDR3 bases: TGTGCCAGCAGCCAAGGACAGGCCTCTGAAGCTTTCTTT.

The gene calls are TRBV9 and TRBJ2-2; D might be TRBD2 (6 bases). The CDR3 runs 14 residues. Germline V gene sequence: CDR1 SGDLS, CDR2 YYNGEE. The ends were cut back, 3 bases at V and 6 bases at J, with 12 bases in the middle. The CDR3 DNA reads as TGTGCCAGCAGCGGGAGGGCCGGGGCCGGGGAGCTGTTTTTT. Translation gives CASSGRAGAGELFF.

This clone was observed once. This rearrangement joins TRBV9 to TRBJ2-3, with 8 bases matching TRBD2. The V gene end was trimmed by 3 bases and the J gene end by 1 base; junction bases not matched to a gene: 7. Germline values: CDR1 SGDLS, CDR2 YYNGEE. The CDR3 is 16 residues long. In nucleotides, the CDR3 is TGTGCCAGCAGCGGGAGAGCGGGAGAGGGCACAGATACGCAGTATTTT. Translation: CASSGRAGEGTDTQYF.

The chain uses TRBV4-2 and TRBJ1-4; D ambiguous. This CDR3 is built from 15 residues. Germline CDR1 is LGHNA and CDR2 is YNFKEQ. V was trimmed by 0 bases and J by 9 bases, leaving 14 bases between them. The CDR3 bases are TGTGCCAGCAGCCAAGAGGGGAGACAAGAACAAAAACTGTTTTTT. It translates to CASSQEGRQEQKLFF.

This clone was seen more than once but under ten times. The rearrangement joins TRBV6-1 to TRBJ2-7; unclear D gene. V was trimmed by 7 bases and J by 3 bases, leaving 19 bases between them. The germline CDR1 and CDR2 sequences are MNHNS and SASEGT. The CDR3 is 15 amino acids. The CDR3 protein is CASNVWPWADYEQYF. The CDR3 DNA reads as TGTGCCAGCAATGTGTGGCCCTGGGCAGACTACGAGCAGTACTTC.

V is TRBV5-1 and J is TRBJ2-1; D remains unclear. CDR1 and CDR2 from the germline V gene are SGHRS and YFSETQ. Between the trimmed V and J ends, which lost 4 bases and 5 bases, there was a span of 10 bases. The CDR3 has 13 residues. The CDR3 DNA is TGCGCCAGCAGCCCCTTCCCAGACAATGAGCAGTTCTTC. It encodes CASSPFPDNEQFF.

The genes are TRBV19 and TRBJ2-7, with D perhaps TRBD2 (6 bases). Germline V lookup: CDR1 LNHDA, CDR2 SQIVND (reference sequence). Between the trimmed V and J ends, which lost 2 bases and 7 bases, there was a span of 18 bases. There are 15 residues in the CDR3. CDR3 sequence: CASSIRGPPGGEQYF. The CDR3 nucleotides read TGTGCCAGTAGTATAAGAGGGCCCCCCGGGGGTGAGCAGTACTTC.

The chain links TRBV4-1 to TRBJ2-1; 14 bases are a match to TRBD2. The CDR3 is 15 residues long. From germline, CDR1 is MGHRA and CDR2 YSYEKL. The V and J ends lost 3 bases and 8 bases, in that order; junction bases with no gene match: 3. CDR3 sequence reads: CASSQGLAGVYEQFF. The DNA for the CDR3 is TGCGCCAGCAGCCAGGGACTAGCGGGAGTATATGAGCAGTTCTTC.

CDR3 coding DNA: TGTGCCAGCAGTGAAATGGCCGCAAACACTGAAGCTTTCTTT. Its translation is CASSEMAANTEAFF. The chain links TRBV6-1 to TRBJ1-1; D unclear. CDR1 is MNHNS, CDR2 SASEGT, per germline. The length of the CDR3 is 14 residues. Trimming took 2 bases from V and 2 from J, leaving 9 bases between them.

This rearrangement joins TRBV6-5 to TRBJ2-1; the match to TRBD2 covers 10 bases. The trim removed 4 bases at V and 8 bases at J, leaving 5 bases unmatched. Germline CDR1 reads MNHEY; CDR2 reads SVGAGI. This CDR3 is 14 amino acids long. This CDR3 reads CASSSSGSIYEQFF. The CDR3 DNA is TGTGCCAGCAGTTCTAGCGGGAGTATCTATGAGCAGTTCTTC.